Listed below are T cell receptor beta chains from one sample, sequenced in a study of cytomegalovirus exposure and HLA in healthy donors. Only in-frame clones appear in the TCRdb table, and some are missing; sequencing was by immunoSEQ multiplex PCR. This table has 120,000 to 150,000 clones, 78% appearing once. The sample was PBMCs. These receptors were collected from a man in his forties in good health and CMV-seropositive. Both conserved end residues are part of each CDR3. Each record gives: V gene, CDR3 protein.

TRBV5-1 | CASSSDKFTGELFF
TRBV14 | CASSQAGGVNYGYTF
TRBV6-5 | CASSYGGRTNYGYTF
TRBV30 | CATRQGSTEAFF
TRBV19 | CATGGRDTQYF
TRBV28 | CASSWNRVSSTDTQYF
TRBV19 | CASSSPTGTNNQPQHF
TRBV5-1 | CASSLSGLATNEKLFF
TRBV27 | CASAQELNYGYTF
TRBV13 | CASSLRQKVFNSPLHF
TRBV5-6 | CASSLFPREETQYF
TRBV19 | CASSTAGTGSSYEQYF
TRBV30 | CAWTGHSTDTQYF
TRBV6-1 | CASSDRDTGELFF
TRBV7-9 | CASSQDSGNTIYF
TRBV6-5 | CASKASGIYEQYF
TRBV4-3 | CASSQGLAGGGGEQYF
TRBV5-1 | CASSLAGSTRYEQYF
TRBV19 | CASSMGPGQGRTGELFF
TRBV14 | CASSRQGYTQYF
TRBV28 | CASSLWQGTEAFF
TRBV27 | CASSPTQQGFQPQHF
TRBV5-4 | CASSLLGGGRAVGELFF
TRBV7-2 | CASSFERGWSYEQYF
TRBV9 | CASSGTSGSTDTQYF
TRBV7-2 | CASSGPTGYYGYTF
TRBV7-9 | CASSLGGLARETQYF
TRBV7-8 | CASSYAPGDGYTF
TRBV4-3 | CASSQDNRLAAGELFF
TRBV7-2 | CASSLLELYEQFF
TRBV19 | CASSGLAATDTQYF
TRBV2 | CASSERGSGNTIYF
TRBV5-5 | CASSLSGASEAFF
TRBV7-9 | CASSRLAGSEQFF
TRBV5-8 | CASSATGTSWYNEQFF
TRBV7-8 | CASSLISSPDGYYEQYF
TRBV13 | CASRRLGAPYEQYF
TRBV19 | CASSPRMGGGGTDTQYF
TRBV4-2 | CASSQDIGGRGYTF
TRBV6-4 | CASSDSGVAGDTGELFF
TRBV11-2 | CASSSPGRGDTQYF
TRBV9 | CASSAPGQGLETQYF
TRBV23-1 | CASSQTIDSPVSYEQYF
TRBV19 | CASSKRGRTYEQYF
TRBV11-2 | CASTSSGANVLTF
TRBV20-1 | CSGEKNTEAFF
TRBV30 | CAWSPGPTDTQYF
TRBV5-5 | CASSPVEVRGNTQYF
TRBV30 | CAWSVRLTYEQFF
TRBV7-3 | CASAGQGSYNEQFF
TRBV5-1 | CASSLNSGKGYNEQFF
TRBV7-8 | CASSLAVGGVGEQFF
TRBV7-9 | CSSSGMRGLLGTYEQYF
TRBV27 | CASSFGGGADEQFF
TRBV2 | CASSEGGRGQPQHF
TRBV25-1 | CASSDRDIHQPQHF
TRBV6-5 | CASRSGTASSYEQYF
TRBV6-6 | CASSDREGYEQYF
TRBV28 | CASSLTNEKLFF
TRBV6-5 | CASSYSWESSTEAFF